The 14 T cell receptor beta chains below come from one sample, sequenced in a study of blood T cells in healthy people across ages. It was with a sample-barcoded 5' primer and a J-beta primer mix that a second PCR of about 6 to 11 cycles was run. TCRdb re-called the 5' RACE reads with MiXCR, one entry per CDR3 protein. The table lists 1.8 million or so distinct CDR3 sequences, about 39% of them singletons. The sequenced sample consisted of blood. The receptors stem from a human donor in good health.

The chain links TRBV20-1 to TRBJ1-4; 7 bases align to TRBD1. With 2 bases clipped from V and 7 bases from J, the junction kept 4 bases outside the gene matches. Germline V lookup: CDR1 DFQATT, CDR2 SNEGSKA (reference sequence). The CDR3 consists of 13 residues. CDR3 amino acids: CSARPGTAEKLFF. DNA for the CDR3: TGCAGTGCTAGACCTGGGACAGCTGAAAAACTGTTTTTT.

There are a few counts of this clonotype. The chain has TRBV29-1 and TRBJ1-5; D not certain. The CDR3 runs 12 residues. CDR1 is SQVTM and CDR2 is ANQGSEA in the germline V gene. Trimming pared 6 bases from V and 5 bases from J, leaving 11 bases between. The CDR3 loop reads CSVGSLDQPQHF. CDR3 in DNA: TGCAGCGTCGGGAGCCTGGATCAGCCCCAGCATTTT.

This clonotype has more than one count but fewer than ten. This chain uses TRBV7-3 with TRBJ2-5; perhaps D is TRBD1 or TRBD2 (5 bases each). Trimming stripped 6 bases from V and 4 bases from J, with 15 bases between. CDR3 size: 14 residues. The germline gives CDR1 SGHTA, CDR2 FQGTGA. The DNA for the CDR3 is TGTGCCAGCAGTCGGGACGGCAGACGAGAGACCCAGTACTTC. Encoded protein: CASSRDGRRETQYF.

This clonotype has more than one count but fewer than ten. The CDR3 loop is CASSLQESNYGYTF. The CDR3, as DNA: TGTGCCAGCAGCTTACAGGAATCTAACTATGGCTACACCTTC. The chain joins TRBV7-6 to TRBJ1-2; D not resolved. Looked up from germline, CDR1 is SGHVS and CDR2 is FNYEAQ. Deletions cut 2 bases from V and 0 bases from J, with 7 bases between. CDR3 length: 14 amino acids.

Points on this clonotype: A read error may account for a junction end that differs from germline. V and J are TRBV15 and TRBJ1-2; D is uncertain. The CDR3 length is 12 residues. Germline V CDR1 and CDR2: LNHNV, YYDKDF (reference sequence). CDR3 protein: CTTSITNYGYTF. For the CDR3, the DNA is TGTACCACCAGCATCACCAACTATGGCTACACCTTC.

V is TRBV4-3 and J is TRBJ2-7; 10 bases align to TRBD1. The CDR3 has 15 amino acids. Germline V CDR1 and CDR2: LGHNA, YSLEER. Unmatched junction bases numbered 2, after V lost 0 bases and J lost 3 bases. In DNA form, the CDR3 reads TGCGCCAGCAGCCAAGACGGGACAGGGGACTACGAGCAGTACTTC. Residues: CASSQDGTGDYEQYF.

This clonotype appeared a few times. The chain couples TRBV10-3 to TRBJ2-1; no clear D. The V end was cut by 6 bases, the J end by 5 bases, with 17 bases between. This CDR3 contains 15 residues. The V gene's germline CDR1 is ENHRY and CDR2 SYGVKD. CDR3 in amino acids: CAIRQDLETHNEQFF. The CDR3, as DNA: TGTGCCATCAGACAAGACCTAGAAACCCACAATGAGCAGTTCTTC.

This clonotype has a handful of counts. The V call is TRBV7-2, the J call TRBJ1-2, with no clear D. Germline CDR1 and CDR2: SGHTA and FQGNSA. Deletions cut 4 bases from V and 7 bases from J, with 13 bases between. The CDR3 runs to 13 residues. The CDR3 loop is CASSSLDRSGYTF. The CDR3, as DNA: TGTGCCAGCAGCTCCCTAGATCGTTCTGGCTACACCTTC.

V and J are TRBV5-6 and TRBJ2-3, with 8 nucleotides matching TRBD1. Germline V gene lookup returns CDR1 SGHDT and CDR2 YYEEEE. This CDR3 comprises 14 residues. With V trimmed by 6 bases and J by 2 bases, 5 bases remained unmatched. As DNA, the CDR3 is TGTGCCAGCAACCAGGGGGCGGACACAGATACGCAGTATTTT. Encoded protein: CASNQGADTDTQYF.

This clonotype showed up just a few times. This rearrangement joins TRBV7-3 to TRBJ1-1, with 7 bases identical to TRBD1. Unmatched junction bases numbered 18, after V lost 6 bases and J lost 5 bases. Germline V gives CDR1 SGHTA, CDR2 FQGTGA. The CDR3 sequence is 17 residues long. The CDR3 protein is CASSSAADREWETEAFF. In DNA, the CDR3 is TGTGCCAGCAGTTCCGCTGCTGACAGGGAGTGGGAGACTGAAGCTTTCTTT.

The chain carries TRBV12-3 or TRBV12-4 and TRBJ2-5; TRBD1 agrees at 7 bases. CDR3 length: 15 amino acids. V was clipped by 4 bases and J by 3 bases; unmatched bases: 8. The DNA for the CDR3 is TGTGCCAGCAGTTCCCCCTCCGGGACAGAAGAGACCCAGTACTTC. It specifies CASSSPSGTEETQYF.

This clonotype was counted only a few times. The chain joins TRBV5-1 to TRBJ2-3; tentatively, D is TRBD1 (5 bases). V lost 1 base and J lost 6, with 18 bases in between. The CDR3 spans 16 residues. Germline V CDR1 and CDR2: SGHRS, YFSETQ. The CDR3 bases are TGCGCCAGCAGCTTGTCGGCGCAGGGATTGACGGATACGCAGTATTTT. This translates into CASSLSAQGLTDTQYF.

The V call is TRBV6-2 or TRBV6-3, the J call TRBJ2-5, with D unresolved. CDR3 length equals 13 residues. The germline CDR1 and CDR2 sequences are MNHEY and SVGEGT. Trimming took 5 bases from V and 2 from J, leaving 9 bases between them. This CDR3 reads CASSDETQETQYF. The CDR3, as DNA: TGTGCCAGCAGTGACGAGACACAAGAGACCCAGTACTTC.

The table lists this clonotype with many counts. The CDR3 DNA reads as TGCGCCAGCAGCCAAGCGGGACAGGGGGCGAGTGGCTACACCTTC. Translating gives CASSQAGQGASGYTF. V and J are TRBV4-3 and TRBJ1-2, with TRBD1 matching over 12 bases. V lost 1 base and J lost 7; bases outside the gene matches: 4. There are 15 residues in the CDR3. CDR1 and CDR2 (germline): LGHNA, YSLEER.